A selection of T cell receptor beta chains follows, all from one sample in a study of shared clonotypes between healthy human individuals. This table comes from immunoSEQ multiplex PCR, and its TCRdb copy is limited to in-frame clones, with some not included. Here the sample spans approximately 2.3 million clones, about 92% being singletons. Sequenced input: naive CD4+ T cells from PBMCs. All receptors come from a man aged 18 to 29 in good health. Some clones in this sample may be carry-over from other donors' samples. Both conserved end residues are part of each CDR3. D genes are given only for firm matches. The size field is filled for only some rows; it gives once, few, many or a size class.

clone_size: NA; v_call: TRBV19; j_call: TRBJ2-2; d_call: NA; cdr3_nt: TGTGCCAGTAGTATCTGGGGAAACACCGGGGAGCTGTTTTTT; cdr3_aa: CASSIWGNTGELFF
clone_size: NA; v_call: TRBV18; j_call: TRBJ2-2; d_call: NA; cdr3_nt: TGTGCCAGCTCACCGCTACTAAACGCGGTAACCGGGGAGCTGTTTTTT; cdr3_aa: CASSPLLNAVTGELFF
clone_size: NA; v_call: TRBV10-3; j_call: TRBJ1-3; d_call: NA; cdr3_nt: TGTGCCACCTTAGGGGGGGGCCTCTCTGGAAACACCATATATTTT; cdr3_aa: CATLGGGLSGNTIYF
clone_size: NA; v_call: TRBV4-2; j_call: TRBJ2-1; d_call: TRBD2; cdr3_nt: TGTGCCAGCAGCCAAGATCCCGGCGGGGGGCAGTTCTTC; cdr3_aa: CASSQDPGGGQFF
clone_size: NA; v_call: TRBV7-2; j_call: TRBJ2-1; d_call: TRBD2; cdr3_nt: TGTGCCAGCAGCTCGGGACTAGCGGGAGATTCATCCTACAATGAGCAGTTCTTC; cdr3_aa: CASSSGLAGDSSYNEQFF
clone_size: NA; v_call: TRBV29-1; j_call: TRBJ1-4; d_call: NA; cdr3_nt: TGCAGCGAACTACTGAACGTTTCTAATGAAAAACTGTTTTTT; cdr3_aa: CSELLNVSNEKLFF
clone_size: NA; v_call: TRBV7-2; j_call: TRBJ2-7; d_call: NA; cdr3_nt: TGTGCCAGCAGCTTAGGACCCGGCGATTCCGAGCAGTACTTC; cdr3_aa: CASSLGPGDSEQYF
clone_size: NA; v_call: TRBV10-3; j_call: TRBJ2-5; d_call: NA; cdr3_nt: TGTGCCGCCGGCCCGGACACACAAGAGACCCAGTACTTC; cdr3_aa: CAAGPDTQETQYF
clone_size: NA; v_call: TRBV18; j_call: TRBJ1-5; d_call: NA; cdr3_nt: TGTGCCAGCTCACCAAACGGGAATAGCAATCAACCCCAGCATTTT; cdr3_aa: CASSPNGNSNQPQHF
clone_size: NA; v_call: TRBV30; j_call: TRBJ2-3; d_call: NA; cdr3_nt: TGTGCCTGGGCAAGAGCGGAGGATACGCAGTATTTT; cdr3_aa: CAWARAEDTQYF
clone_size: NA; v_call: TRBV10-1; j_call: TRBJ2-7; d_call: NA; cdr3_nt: TGCGCCAGCAGTGACGCCCGTATCTCCTACGAGCAGTACTTC; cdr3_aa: CASSDARISYEQYF
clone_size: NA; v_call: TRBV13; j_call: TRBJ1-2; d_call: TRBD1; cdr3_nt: TGTGCCAGCAGCTTAGGGCCTCAGGGGGCGCGCATCTATGGCTACACCTTC; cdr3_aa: CASSLGPQGARIYGYTF
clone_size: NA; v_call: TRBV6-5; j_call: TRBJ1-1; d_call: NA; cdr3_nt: TGTGCCAGCAGCCCACCGGGGGGGCCCACTGAAGCTTTCTTT; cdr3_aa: CASSPPGGPTEAFF
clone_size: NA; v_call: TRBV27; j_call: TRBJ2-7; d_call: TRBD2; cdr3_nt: TGTGCCAGCAGTTTAAAAGCGGGCCTGACTAGCGGGAGCTCCTACGAGCAGTACTTC; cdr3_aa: CASSLKAGLTSGSSYEQYF
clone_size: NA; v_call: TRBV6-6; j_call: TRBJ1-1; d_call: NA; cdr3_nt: TGTGCCAGCAGAAGACAGGTCATGAACACTGAAGCTTTCTTT; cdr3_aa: CASRRQVMNTEAFF
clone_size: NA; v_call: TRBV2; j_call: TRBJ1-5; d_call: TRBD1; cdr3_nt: TGTGCCAGCTCCGGGACAGGCAATCAGCCCCAGCATTTT; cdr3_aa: CASSGTGNQPQHF
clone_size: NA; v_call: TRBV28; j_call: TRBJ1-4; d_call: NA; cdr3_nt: TGTGCCAGCAGGGGGTCAACTAATGAAAAACTGTTTTTT; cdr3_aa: CASRGSTNEKLFF
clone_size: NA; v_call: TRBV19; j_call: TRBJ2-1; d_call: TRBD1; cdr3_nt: TGTGCCAGTAGTTCGACAGGGGCGGGCAATGAGCAGTTCTTC; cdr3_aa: CASSSTGAGNEQFF
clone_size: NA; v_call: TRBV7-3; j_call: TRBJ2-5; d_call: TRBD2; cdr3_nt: TGTGCCAGCAGCTCCGGCCGATCCGGGGGGGTGGAGACCCAGTACTTC; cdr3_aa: CASSSGRSGGVETQYF
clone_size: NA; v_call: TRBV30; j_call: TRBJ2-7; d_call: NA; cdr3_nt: TGTGCCTGGAGTCCGTGGCCGGCCCACGAGCAGTACTTC; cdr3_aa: CAWSPWPAHEQYF
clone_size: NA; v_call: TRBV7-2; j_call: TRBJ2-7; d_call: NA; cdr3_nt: TGTGCCAGCAGCTTAGTCGGGACCACCCCCTACGAGCAGTACTTC; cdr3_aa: CASSLVGTTPYEQYF
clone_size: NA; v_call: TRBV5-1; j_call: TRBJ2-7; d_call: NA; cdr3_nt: TGCGCCAGCAGCACGAACAGTCTCTCCTACGAGCAGTACTTC; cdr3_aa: CASSTNSLSYEQYF
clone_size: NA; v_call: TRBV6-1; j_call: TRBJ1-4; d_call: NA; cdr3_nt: TGTGCCATCCCAATATCCCCAGCTAATGAAAAACTGTTTTTT; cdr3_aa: CAIPISPANEKLFF
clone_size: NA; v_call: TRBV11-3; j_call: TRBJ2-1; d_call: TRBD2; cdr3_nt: TGTGCCAGCAGCTCGAGCGGGAGGGCCGTGGGTGAGCAGTTCTTC; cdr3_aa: CASSSSGRAVGEQFF
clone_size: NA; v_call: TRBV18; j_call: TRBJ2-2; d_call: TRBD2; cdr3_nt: TGTGCCAGCTCACGAAGAAGTCGGACTAGCGAGGGCACCGGGGAGCTGTTTTTT; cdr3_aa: CASSRRSRTSEGTGELFF
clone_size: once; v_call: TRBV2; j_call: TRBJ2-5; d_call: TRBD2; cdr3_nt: TGTGCCAGCAGTGCTAGCAGTGCGGGAGCTGAGACCCAGTACTTC; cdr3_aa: CASSASSAGAETQYF
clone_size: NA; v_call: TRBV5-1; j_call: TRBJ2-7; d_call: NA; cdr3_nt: TGCGCCAGCAGTCCAGTTGGGGGGCGGGAGCAGTACTTC; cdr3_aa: CASSPVGGREQYF
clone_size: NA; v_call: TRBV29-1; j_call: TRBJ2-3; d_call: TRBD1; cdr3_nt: TGCAGCGTAGAAGAGGGACAGGGGTGGGATACGCAGTATTTT; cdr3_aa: CSVEEGQGWDTQYF
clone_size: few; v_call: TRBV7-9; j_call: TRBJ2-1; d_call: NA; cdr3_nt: TGTGCCAGCAGCTTAGGGCTGGCTAGCTCCTACAATGAGCAGTTCTTC; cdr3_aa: CASSLGLASSYNEQFF
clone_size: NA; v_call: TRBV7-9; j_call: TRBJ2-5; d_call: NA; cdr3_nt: TGTGCCAGCAGCTTAGCCGGCCCGGGGACCCAGTACTTC; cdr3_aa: CASSLAGPGTQYF
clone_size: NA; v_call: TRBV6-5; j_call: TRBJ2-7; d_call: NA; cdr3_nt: TGTGCCAGCAGTTACTCGGCGGGTTTGGGCGAGCAGTACTTC; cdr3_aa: CASSYSAGLGEQYF
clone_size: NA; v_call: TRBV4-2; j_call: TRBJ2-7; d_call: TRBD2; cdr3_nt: TGTGCCAGCAGCCCGATTGGACTAGCGGGTAACACCTACGAGCAGTACTTC; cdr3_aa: CASSPIGLAGNTYEQYF
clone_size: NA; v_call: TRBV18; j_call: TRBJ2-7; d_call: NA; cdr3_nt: TGTGCCAGCTCACCAAGGTCCGGTGCCTACGAGCAGTACTTC; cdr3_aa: CASSPRSGAYEQYF
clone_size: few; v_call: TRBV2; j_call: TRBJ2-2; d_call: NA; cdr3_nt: TGTGCCAGCAAGGGGGAAACCGGGGAGCTGTTTTTT; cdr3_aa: CASKGETGELFF
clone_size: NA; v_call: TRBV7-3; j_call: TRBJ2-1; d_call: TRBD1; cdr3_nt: TGTGCCAGCAGCCTACGGGACAGGGGGTGGAATGAGCAGTTCTTC; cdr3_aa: CASSLRDRGWNEQFF
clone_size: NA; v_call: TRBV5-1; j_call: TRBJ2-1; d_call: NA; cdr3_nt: TGCGCCAGCAGCCTAAGCTCGGGACCCTTGGGGCTTTTTGAGCAGTTCTTC; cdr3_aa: CASSLSSGPLGLFEQFF
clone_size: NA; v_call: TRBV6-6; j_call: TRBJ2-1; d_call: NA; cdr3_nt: TGTGCCAGCAGTTACAGACTTAGCTCCTACAATGAGCAGTTCTTC; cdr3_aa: CASSYRLSSYNEQFF
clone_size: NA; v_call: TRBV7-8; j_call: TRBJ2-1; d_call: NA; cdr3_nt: TGTGCCAGCAGCTGGGGAGTGAGCTCCTACAATGAGCAGTTCTTC; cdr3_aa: CASSWGVSSYNEQFF
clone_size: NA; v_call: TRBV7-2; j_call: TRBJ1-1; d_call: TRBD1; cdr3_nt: TGTGCCAGCAGCCACCCTGACAGGGAAACTTTCTTT; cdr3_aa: CASSHPDRETFF
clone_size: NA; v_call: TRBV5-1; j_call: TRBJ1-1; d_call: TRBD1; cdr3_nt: TGCGCCAGCAGAGGTGACAGGGGGGGCGAAGCTTTCTTT; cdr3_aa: CASRGDRGGEAFF
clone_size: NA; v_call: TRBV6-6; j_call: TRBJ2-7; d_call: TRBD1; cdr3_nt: TGTGCCAGCAGTTCCCCAGGGACAGCCGAGCAGTACTTC; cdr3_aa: CASSSPGTAEQYF
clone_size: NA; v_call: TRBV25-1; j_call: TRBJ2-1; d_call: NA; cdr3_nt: TGTGCCAGCAGTGAGACCACCGGGACCTACAATGAGCAGTTCTTC; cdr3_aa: CASSETTGTYNEQFF